This T cell receptor (beta chain) was identified during a study of blood T cell repertoires in COVID-19 (dated by TCRdb to about 2020). Study-wide context: Collaborator samples came from the United States, Italy and Spain and covered acute and convalescent phases of COVID-19. The prospective study material was composed of cDNA or gDNA derived from T cells, B-cell-depleted T cells, or PBMCs. The dataset comprised deeply sampled blood TCRbeta repertoires from subjects exposed to, actively infected with, or recovered from COVID-19. The repertoires were released in a freely available public database meant as a resource for research on the immune response to SARS-CoV-2. The samples were drawn from the first 160 participants of the ongoing ImmuneRACE study and from 1,200 or so subjects provided by 6 global collaborators. Nearly every sample came with metadata listing a de-identified subject ID, COVID-19 status, age in years and sex. Where HLA class I and class II types were available, the types were taken from metadata supplied by the sample provider, not from assay-based typing. Study-wide findings and limitations: The amount of clinical and demographic metadata varied by source and participant and was provided uncurated.

At the junction V is shortened by 5 bases and J by 4 bases; bases outside the gene matches: 5. Inclusive of the bounding cysteine and phenylalanine, the CDR3 is 14 residues long. The DNA shown is the 42-base CDR3, in frame from base 1. CDR1 and CDR2 are drawn from the germline V gene: SGDLS, YYNGEE. In the case of this clone: Its antigen is currently not known. No base-level quality is on record; no much larger clone is a single base apart.

The collaborating institutions used their own protocols to collect whole blood in K2EDTA tubes. For TCRbeta analysis, collaborators shipped samples as frozen whole blood, isolated PBMCs, or DNA extracted from either of those sample types. The immunoSEQ Assay, a bias-controlled multiplex PCR, was used to amplify TCRbeta CDR3 regions from genomic DNA. In the source study's methods: Nucleated cell counts per sample were estimated from amplification of reference gene primers within the assay. To quantify the absolute abundance of each unique TCRbeta CDR3 rearrangement, sequence reads were collapsed and filtered. For each sample, productive Simpson clonality was calculated as the square root of Simpson's diversity index across productive rearrangements. TCRdb mirrors the immuneACCESS table, restricted to in-frame sequences. Some clones are absent from its copies; in checked studies, under half trace to an unresolved V gene, and the reason for the others is unknown. That table is the source of V, J and clone size, and D and trimming were worked out from the DNA. Here the sample has just under 150,000 clones; 85% occur a single time. Jointly, the top ten make up about 2.5% of the sample.

The chain is made from TRBV9 and TRBJ2-3, and 9 junction bases match TRBD2. The specimen was peripheral blood. The clonotype originates from a human donor with acute or convalescent COVID-19. The donor label of this sample is uncertain. The nucleotide sequence is TGTGCCAGCAGTTCGGGACTAGCCCCAGATACGCAGTATTTT. Translated, it reads CASSSGLAPDTQYF.